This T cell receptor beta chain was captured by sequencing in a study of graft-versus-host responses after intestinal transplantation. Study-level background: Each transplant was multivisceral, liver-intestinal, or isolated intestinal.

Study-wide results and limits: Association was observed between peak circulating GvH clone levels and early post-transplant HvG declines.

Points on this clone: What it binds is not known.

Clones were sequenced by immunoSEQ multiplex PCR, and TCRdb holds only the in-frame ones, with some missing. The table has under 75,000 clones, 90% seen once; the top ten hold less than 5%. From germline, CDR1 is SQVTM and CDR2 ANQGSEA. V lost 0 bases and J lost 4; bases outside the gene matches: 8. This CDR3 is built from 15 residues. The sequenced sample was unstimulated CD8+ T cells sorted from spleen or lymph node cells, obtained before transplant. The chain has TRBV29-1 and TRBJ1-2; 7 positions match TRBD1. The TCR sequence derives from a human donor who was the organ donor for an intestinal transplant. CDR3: CSVEDARGFFYGYTF. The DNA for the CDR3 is TGCAGCGTTGAAGATGCCAGGGGGTTTTTCTATGGCTACACCTTC.